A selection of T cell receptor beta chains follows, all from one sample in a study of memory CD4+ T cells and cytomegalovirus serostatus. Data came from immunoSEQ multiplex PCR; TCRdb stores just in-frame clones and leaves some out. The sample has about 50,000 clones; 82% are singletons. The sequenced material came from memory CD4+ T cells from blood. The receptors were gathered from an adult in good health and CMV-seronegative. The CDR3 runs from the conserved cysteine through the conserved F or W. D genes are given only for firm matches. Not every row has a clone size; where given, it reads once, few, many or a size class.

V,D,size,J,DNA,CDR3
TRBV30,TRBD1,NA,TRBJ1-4,TGTGCCTGGAGTGTACAGGGGGTTCCTAATGAAAAACTGTTTTTT,CAWSVQGVPNEKLFF
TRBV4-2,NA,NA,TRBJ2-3,TGTGCCAGCAGCCAAGGGGGACGAGATACGCAGTATTTT,CASSQGGRDTQYF
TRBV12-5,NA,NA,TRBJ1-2,TGTGCTAGTGGTTTCACCAATGCAGGGACCCGTGGCTACACCTTC,CASGFTNAGTRGYTF
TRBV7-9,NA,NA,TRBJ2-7,TGTGCCAGCAGCTTAGGTATGGGACCCTACGAGCAGTACTTC,CASSLGMGPYEQYF
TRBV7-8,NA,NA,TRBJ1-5,TGTGCCAGCAGACCTACCCCGGTCGGGGTAGCAAATCAGCCCCAGCATTTT,CASRPTPVGVANQPQHF
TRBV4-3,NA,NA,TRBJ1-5,TGCGCCAGCAGCCAAGATCTCTCAGATAATCAGCCCCAGCATTTT,CASSQDLSDNQPQHF
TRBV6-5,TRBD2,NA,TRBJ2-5,TGTGCCAGCAGTTCTAGCGGGGGGGAGACCCAGTACTTC,CASSSSGGETQYF
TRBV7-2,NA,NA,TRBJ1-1,TGTGCCAGCAGCTTAGGGACTGTTAACACTGAAGCTTTCTTT,CASSLGTVNTEAFF
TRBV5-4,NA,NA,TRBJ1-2,TGTGCCAGCAGCGGCGGCGAGAAACTATATGGCTACACCTTC,CASSGGEKLYGYTF
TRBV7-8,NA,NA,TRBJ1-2,TGTGCCAGCAGCCCGGGACCGTCCAACTATGGCTACACCTTC,CASSPGPSNYGYTF
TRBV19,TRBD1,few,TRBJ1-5,TGTGCCAGTAGTATAGGTTGGCGACAGGGCTTCGGGCAGCCCCAGCATTTT,CASSIGWRQGFGQPQHF
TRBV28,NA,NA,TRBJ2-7,TGTGCCAGCAGAACCACAGGGTTCGGGTACGAGCAGTACTTC,CASRTTGFGYEQYF
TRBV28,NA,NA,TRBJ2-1,TGTGCCAGCAGTTTGAATCTGGCTCTCCAGTTCTTC,CASSLNLALQFF
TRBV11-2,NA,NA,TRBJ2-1,TGTGCCAGCAGCTCCTCGGGGTACAATGAGCAGTTCTTC,CASSSSGYNEQFF
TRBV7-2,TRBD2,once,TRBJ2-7,TGTGCCAGCTCTAGCGGGGTCTCCTACGAGCAGTACTTC,CASSSGVSYEQYF